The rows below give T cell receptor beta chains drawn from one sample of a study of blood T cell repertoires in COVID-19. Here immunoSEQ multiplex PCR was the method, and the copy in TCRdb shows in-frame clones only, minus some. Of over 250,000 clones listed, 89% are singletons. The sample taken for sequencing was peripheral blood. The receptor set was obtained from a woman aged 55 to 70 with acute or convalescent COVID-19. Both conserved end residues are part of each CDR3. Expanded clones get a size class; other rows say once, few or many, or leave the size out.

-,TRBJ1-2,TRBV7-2,CASRRDRESFGYTF
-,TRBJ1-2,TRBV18,CASSPPSSGYTF
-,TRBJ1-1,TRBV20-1,CSPSRDTEAFF
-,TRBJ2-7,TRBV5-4,CASSLYKGNSYEQYF
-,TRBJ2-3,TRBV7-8,CASSPARLRGTDTQYF
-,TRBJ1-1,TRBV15,CATSRGYNFLAFF
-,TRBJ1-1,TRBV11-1,CASSSDRGRTEAFF
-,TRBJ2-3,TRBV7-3,CASSPTSEYTDTQYF
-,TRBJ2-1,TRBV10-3,CAISTTGSYNEQFF
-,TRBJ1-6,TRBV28,CASSSRQGHPSSYNSPLHF
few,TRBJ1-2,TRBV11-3,CASSFRPGNSYGYTF
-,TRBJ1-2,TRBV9,CASSVTLQGRNYGYTF
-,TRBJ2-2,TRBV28,CASSSQMPYTGELFF
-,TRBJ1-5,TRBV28,CASRKPGQGIVSNQPQHF
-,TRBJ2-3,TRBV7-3,CASSLSGSTDTQYF
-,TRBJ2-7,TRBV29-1,CSARQPNYEQYF
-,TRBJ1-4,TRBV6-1,CASSEGGGFTEKLFF
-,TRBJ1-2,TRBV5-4,CASSLAGGYGYTF
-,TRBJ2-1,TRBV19,CASSIPRENGNEQFF
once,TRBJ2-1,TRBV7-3,CASSFRLAKDNEQFF
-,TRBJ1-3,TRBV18,CASSPQPTRSGNTIYF
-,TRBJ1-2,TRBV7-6,CASSLSSPPASYGYTF
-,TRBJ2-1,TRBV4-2,CASSLEGLAGVDEQFF
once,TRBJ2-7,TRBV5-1,CASSFDRGRGEQYF
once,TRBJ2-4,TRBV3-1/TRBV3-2,CASSQGPVRATLAKNIQYF
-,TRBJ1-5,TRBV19,CASSIDRQGARPQHF
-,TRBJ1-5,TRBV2,CASSDARNSNQPQHF